The 26 T cell receptor beta chains below were found in one sample sequenced in a study of vaccination and CD4 T cells after COVID-19. Treatment denoted: roughly 10-day PBMC culture with coronavirus spike peptide pools or control peptides (ViraFEST assay). An Oncomine TCR Beta short-read assay was used to sequence the DNA from cultured CD4+ T cells. TCRdb itself ran the PCR reads through MiXCR, one entry per CDR3 protein. Here the sample spans roughly 8,600 distinct CDR3 sequences, over 70% being singletons. Their antigens are not known. The sequencing input was CD4+ T cells from blood, cultured in vitro. The source of these receptors is a human donor who had recovered from COVID-19.

This chain connects TRBV27 to TRBJ2-5; TRBD1 matches at 7 bases. Germline V gives CDR1 MNHEY, CDR2 SMNVEV (reference sequence). V dropped 5 bases and J dropped 2; count of bases not matched to a gene: 2. The CDR3 spans 13 residues. CDR3 DNA sequence: TGTGCCAGCAGTGACAGGGTGCAAGAGACCCAGTACTTC. Amino acids: CASSDRVQETQYF.

J is TRBJ2-3 and V is TRBV12-3 or TRBV12-4; tentative D call: TRBD2 (5 bases). This CDR3 has 15 amino acids. Trimming pared 5 bases from V and 5 bases from J, leaving 17 bases between. The CDR3 sequence is CASSPDGRGGDTQYF. The DNA of the CDR3 is TGTGCCAGCAGTCCCGATGGCCGGGGTGGAGATACGCAGTATTTT.

V is TRBV11-2 and J is TRBJ1-2, with D possibly matching TRBD1 (6 bases). The CDR3 spans 17 residues. Germline V CDR1 and CDR2: SGHAT, FQNNGV. V lost 5 bases to trimming and J lost 5 bases, with 24 bases between them. The CDR3 region has the DNA TGTGCCAGCAGCCCGATCAGGCGGGGGGCGCCTGGATATGGCTACACCTTC. As protein: CASSPIRRGAPGYGYTF.

This chain links TRBV7-8 with TRBJ2-5; D is possibly TRBD2 (5 bases). CDR1 SGHVS and CDR2 FQNEAQ come from the germline V gene. The CDR3 covers 16 residues. V gave up 4 bases and J gave up 5 bases, with 20 bases separating them. This CDR3 reads CASSSPMAGLGETQYF. The CDR3, as DNA: TGTGCCAGCAGCTCCCCGATGGCGGGTCTTGGTGAGACCCAGTACTTC. The full variable domain, with the rest looked up from reference TRBV7-8 and TRBJ2-5, is GAGVSQSPRYKVAKRGQDVALRCDPISGHVSLFWYQQALGQGPEFLTYFQNEAQLDKSGLPSDRFFAERPEGSVSTLKIQRTQQEDSAVYLCASSSPMAGLGETQYFGPGTRLLVL.

This chain links TRBV11-1 with TRBJ2-7, with 7 bases identical to TRBD1. The germline V gene has CDR1 SGHAT and CDR2 FQDESV (reference sequence). Trimming removed 6 bases from V and 6 bases from J; junction bases left unmatched: 11. The CDR3 runs 14 residues. The CDR3, as DNA: TGTGCCAGCAGAGGGGACAGCCTGTTGGGCGAGCAGTACTTC. As protein: CASRGDSLLGEQYF.

This chain connects TRBV24-1 to TRBJ2-1, with D perhaps being TRBD1 or TRBD2 (5 bases each). The CDR3 extends over 18 amino acids. Trimming removed 4 bases at V and 4 bases at J, with 22 bases between. Looked up from germline, CDR1 is KGHDR and CDR2 is SFDVKD. CDR3 DNA sequence: TGTGCCACCAGTGACTCCCGCACCGGGGCCCTAGGATACAATGAGCAGTTCTTC. Protein product: CATSDSRTGALGYNEQFF.

As DNA, the CDR3 is TGTGCCAGCAGTTCAGTTCAGGGGGGCACTGAAGCTTTCTTT. Translating it yields CASSSVQGGTEAFF. J is TRBJ1-1 and V is TRBV6-2 or TRBV6-3; 7 bases agree with TRBD1. This CDR3 is built from 14 residues. After removal of 4 bases from V and 4 bases from J, the junction contained 6 bases not matched to a gene. Per germline, CDR1 MNHEY and CDR2 SVGEGT.

This clonotype has only one observation. The CDR3 reads CSARGGGKGETQYF. Written as DNA, the CDR3 is TGCAGTGCTAGGGGCGGCGGGAAAGGAGAGACCCAGTACTTC. The chain has TRBV20-1 and TRBJ2-5; maybe TRBD2 (6 bases). The CDR3 has 14 amino acids. V lost 3 bases and J lost 4, with 15 bases in between. CDR1 is DFQATT, CDR2 SNEGSKA, per germline (reference sequence).

The rearrangement joins TRBV7-9 to TRBJ2-2; D call uncertain. Germline lookup yields CDR1 SEHNR and CDR2 FQNEAQ (reference sequence). Trimming removed 5 bases at V and 6 bases at J, with 13 bases between. The CDR3 covers 14 residues. In nucleotides, the CDR3 is TGTGCCAGCAGCCTTGGTCAGATACCCGGGGAGCTGTTTTTT. This codes for CASSLGQIPGELFF. The entire variable domain, with the rest obtained from reference TRBV7-9 and TRBJ2-2, is as follows: DTGVSQNPRHKITKRGQNVTFRCDPISEHNRLYWYRQTLGQGPEFLTYFQNEAQLEKSRLLSDRFSAERPKGSFSTLEIQRTEQGDSAMYLCASSLGQIPGELFFGEGSRLTVL.

This chain connects TRBV20-1 to TRBJ2-1; 10 bases fit TRBD2. The CDR3 runs to 14 residues. Trimming took 6 bases from V and 4 from J; bases not matched to a gene: 6. Germline CDR1 DFQATT, CDR2 SNEGSKA (reference sequence). This CDR3 reads CSARIAGGYNEQFF. The CDR3 nucleotides read TGCAGTGCCCGCATAGCGGGAGGTTACAATGAGCAGTTCTTC.

The DNA of the CDR3 is TGTGCCAGCAGCCTGGGGGTCAACACCGGGGAGCTGTTTTTT. Its protein is CASSLGVNTGELFF. The chain combines TRBV7-2 with TRBJ2-2; D may be TRBD1 or TRBD2 (5 bases each). The CDR3 is made up of 14 amino acids. Germline assignment: CDR1 SGHTA and CDR2 FQGNSA. V shed 5 bases and J shed 2 bases, with 9 bases lying between them.

The rearrangement uses TRBV20-1 and TRBJ1-6, with no clear D. Germline CDR1 and CDR2: DFQATT and SNEGSKA (reference sequence). V was pared by 1 base and J by 8 bases, with 12 bases between. CDR3 length: 14 amino acids. CDR3 sequence: CSARGEPFDSPLHF. The CDR3 nucleotides are TGCAGTGCTAGAGGGGAGCCCTTCGATTCACCCCTCCACTTT.

The table lists this clonotype with a few counts. The chain has TRBV7-9 and TRBJ1-1; D might be TRBD1 (5 bases). The CDR3 runs 15 residues. Between the trimmed V and J ends, which lost 6 bases and 5 bases, there was a span of 19 bases. Germline lookup yields CDR1 SEHNR and CDR2 FQNEAQ (reference sequence). In DNA form, the CDR3 reads TGTGCCAGCAGAGGAACAGGAGCTGAACAAACTGAAGCTTTCTTT. Its translation: CASRGTGAEQTEAFF.

The chain joins TRBV10-3 to TRBJ1-2; TRBD1 matches at 7 bases. CDR1 and CDR2 from the germline V gene are ENHRY and SYGVKD. The CDR3 spans 13 residues. Trimming cost V 5 bases and J 6 bases; bases outside gene matches: 6. For the CDR3, the DNA is TGTGCCATCAGTTTAGAGACAGGGAATGGCTACACCTTC. The encoded protein is CAISLETGNGYTF.

The rearrangement uses TRBV7-6 and TRBJ1-1, with D uncertain. Trimming pared 4 bases from V and 7 bases from J, leaving 10 bases between. Germline loops: CDR1 SGHVS, CDR2 FNYEAQ. The CDR3 extends over 12 amino acids. The CDR3 DNA sequence: TGTGCCAGCAGCTCCGTCTTGGGTGAAGCTTTCTTT. Translated: CASSSVLGEAFF.

This chain links TRBV20-1 with TRBJ1-1, with a possible D match to TRBD1 (5 bases). V was cut by 5 bases and J by 7 bases, with 11 bases left in between. Germline V CDR1 and CDR2: DFQATT, SNEGSKA (reference sequence). The CDR3 is 11 amino acids. CDR3 DNA sequence: TGCAGTGCTTCCGGGGGAAGTGAAGCTTTCTTT. Translation gives CSASGGSEAFF.

The CDR3 region is CASRGGAADTQYF. CDR3 coding DNA: TGTGCCAGTCGAGGGGGGGCCGCAGATACGCAGTATTTT. This chain links TRBV7-6 with TRBJ2-3; D might be TRBD2 (7 bases). Germline V lookup: CDR1 SGHVS, CDR2 FNYEAQ. V gave up 9 bases and J gave up 4 bases, with 14 bases separating them. This CDR3 has 13 residues.

The chain carries TRBV11-2 and TRBJ2-5; possible D gene TRBD2, 5 bases. From germline, CDR1 is SGHAT and CDR2 FQNNGV. Trimming took 6 bases from V and 5 from J, leaving 13 bases between them. This CDR3 contains 13 residues. Written as DNA, the CDR3 is TGTGCCAGCAGGAAAGGGCCGGGGGAGACCCAGTACTTC. The encoded protein is CASRKGPGETQYF.

CDR3 region: CASSLTGSTDTQYF. The CDR3 coding sequence is TGTGCCAGCAGCCTGACAGGGAGCACAGATACGCAGTATTTT. The J gene is TRBJ2-3, the V gene TRBV7-2; 7 bases line up with TRBD1. Germline V CDR1 and CDR2: SGHTA, FQGNSA. The CDR3 is 14 amino acids. With 5 bases clipped from V and 0 bases from J, the junction kept 2 bases outside the gene matches.

The chain combines TRBV19 with TRBJ2-5, with D perhaps matching TRBD1 (5 bases). CDR3 size: 13 residues. The germline gives CDR1 LNHDA, CDR2 SQIVND (reference sequence). V was shortened by 1 base and J by 4 bases, with 7 bases between the two germline ends. CDR3 in DNA: TGTGCCAGTAGTATAGGGCAGGGAGAGACCCAGTACTTC. This translates into CASSIGQGETQYF.

The table lists this clonotype with a few counts. The chain has TRBV6-5 and TRBJ1-5; unclear D gene. This CDR3 comprises 15 residues. The V gene's germline CDR1 is MNHEY and CDR2 SVGAGI. V was pared by 0 bases and J by 6 bases, with 12 bases between. The CDR3 sequence is CASSYSAGKSQPQHF. CDR3 coding DNA: TGTGCCAGCAGTTACTCGGCGGGGAAGAGTCAGCCCCAGCATTTT.

The chain couples TRBV6-5 to TRBJ1-1; 9 positions agree with TRBD1. The V gene's germline CDR1 is MNHEY and CDR2 SVGAGI. The CDR3 contains 16 residues. V lost 0 bases to trimming and J lost 4 bases; unmatched junction nucleotides: 6. The CDR3 protein is CASSYSFGTGFTEAFF. The CDR3 DNA reads as TGTGCCAGCAGTTACTCGTTCGGGACAGGGTTCACTGAAGCTTTCTTT.

V and J are TRBV7-3 and TRBJ1-2; 11 bases are a match to TRBD1. There are 13 residues in the CDR3. With 4 bases clipped from V and 6 bases from J, the junction kept 1 base outside the gene matches. Per germline, CDR1 SGHTA and CDR2 FQGTGA. In DNA, the CDR3 is TGTGCCAGCAGCTCGGGACAGGGGGATGGCTACACCTTC. Translated, it gives CASSSGQGDGYTF.

The chain uses TRBV19 and TRBJ1-5; D ambiguous. V lost 3 bases and J 2 bases, leaving 8 bases between the germline ends. The CDR3 is 14 residues long. The germline V gene has CDR1 LNHDA and CDR2 SQIVND (reference sequence). The CDR3, as DNA: TGTGCCAGTAGTATTATAAGGGGCAATCAGCCCCAGCATTTT. It specifies CASSIIRGNQPQHF. The full variable domain, completed using reference TRBV19 and TRBJ1-5, is DGGITQSPKYLFRKEGQNVTLSCEQNLNHDAMYWYRQDPGQGLRLIYYSQIVNDFQKGDIAEGYSVSREKKESFPLTVTSAQKNPTAFYLCASSIIRGNQPQHFGDGTRLSIL.

The rearrangement links TRBV20-1 to TRBJ2-3; no clear D gene. The CDR3 is 15 amino acids. Trimming cost V 2 bases and J 1 base, with 13 bases left between them. Looked up from germline, CDR1 is DFQATT and CDR2 is SNEGSKA (reference sequence). CDR3 amino acids: CSARLDRIRTDTQYF. CDR3 nucleotide sequence: TGCAGTGCTAGATTAGACCGAATTCGCACAGATACGCAGTATTTT.

The V and J genes are TRBV7-9 and TRBJ2-5, with a possible D match to TRBD2 (6 bases). The CDR3 totals 15 residues. CDR1 and CDR2 (germline): SEHNR, FQNEAQ (reference sequence). V was clipped by 3 bases and J by 2 bases, with 13 bases between them. CDR3: CASSLGRGSQETQYF. As DNA, the CDR3 is TGTGCCAGCAGCTTGGGGCGGGGATCTCAAGAGACCCAGTACTTC.